This record concerns one TCR beta chain sequence. Its specific antigen is unknown. No clone much larger than this one lies a single base away; base qualities are absent. Receptors were amplified or captured by RT-PCR. Sequencing was carried out with a NextSeq 550. TCRdb cleaned the public reads at Q25 with fastp, built clones with MiXCR and kept in-frame beta chains. Each entry merges the rows of one CDR3 protein and shows their most common DNA and genes. In all, the sample holds 920,000 or so distinct CDR3 sequences, and about 20% of those were seen once. In total, the top ten clones hold 5% to 6.5% of the sample. This specimen belongs to a study of patients and donors after allogeneic stem cell transplantation (dated by TCRdb to the early 2020s). The sample comprised blood, either unsorted or a sorted T cell fraction (not recorded which). The clonotype was recovered from a human donor who was either an allogeneic HSCT recipient or a stem cell or donor lymphocyte infusion donor (not recorded which). It is not recorded whose cells these are; they may come from a transplant donor.

DNA sequence: TGTGCCAGCAGCTTCCCTAGCGGGGACTTCTACAATGAGCAGTTCTTC. This is translated as CASSFPSGDFYNEQFF. This chain is built from TRBV5-6 and TRBJ2-1; 9 bases in the junction line up with TRBD2. V is pruned by 2 bases and J by 3 bases, leaving 6 bases of the junction without a gene match. Reading the germline V gene gives CDR1 SGHDT and CDR2 YYEEEE. From cysteine to phenylalanine, the CDR3 is 16 amino acids long. The DNA shown is the 48-base CDR3, in frame from base 1.